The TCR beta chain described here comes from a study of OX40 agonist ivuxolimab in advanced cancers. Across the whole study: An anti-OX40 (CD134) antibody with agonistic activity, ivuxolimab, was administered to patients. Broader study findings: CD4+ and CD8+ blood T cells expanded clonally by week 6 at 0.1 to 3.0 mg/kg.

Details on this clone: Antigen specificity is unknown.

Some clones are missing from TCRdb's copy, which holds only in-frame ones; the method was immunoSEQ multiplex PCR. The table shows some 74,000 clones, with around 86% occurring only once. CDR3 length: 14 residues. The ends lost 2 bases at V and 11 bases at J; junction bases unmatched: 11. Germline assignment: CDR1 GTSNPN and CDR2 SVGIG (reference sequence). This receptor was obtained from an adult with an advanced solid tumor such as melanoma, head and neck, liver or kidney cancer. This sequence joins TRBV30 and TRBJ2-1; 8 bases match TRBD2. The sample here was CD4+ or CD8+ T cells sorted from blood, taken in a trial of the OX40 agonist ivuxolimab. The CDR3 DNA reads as TGTGCCTGGAGTACTAGCGGTGCAGTCGGGCAGCAGTTCTTC. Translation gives CAWSTSGAVGQQFF.